The T cell receptor (beta chain) described here comes from a study of blood T cell repertoires in COVID-19. V lost 0 bases, J lost 2 bases, and 9 bases stayed unmatched. The germline CDR1 and CDR2 sequences are MGHRA and YSYEKL. The length of the CDR3 is 18 residues. TCRdb keeps only in-frame clones here, not all; method: immunoSEQ multiplex PCR. Counted here are fewer than 150,000 clones, over 80% occurring once; the ten biggest clones make up roughly 9.6%. The chain is built from TRBV4-1 and TRBJ1-3; 8 bases align to TRBD1. This TCR was sampled from an elderly woman with acute or convalescent COVID-19. The sequencing input was peripheral blood. The CDR3 here is CASSQDPGGAGTGNTIYF. The CDR3 region has the DNA TGCGCCAGCAGCCAAGATCCAGGGGGCGCAGGGACTGGAAACACCATATATTTT.